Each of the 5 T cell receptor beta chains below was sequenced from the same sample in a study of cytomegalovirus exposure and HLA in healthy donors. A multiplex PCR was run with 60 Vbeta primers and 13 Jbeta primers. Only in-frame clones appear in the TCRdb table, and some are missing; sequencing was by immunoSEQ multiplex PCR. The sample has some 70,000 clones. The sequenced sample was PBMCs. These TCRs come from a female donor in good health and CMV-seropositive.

Here the CDR3 reads CASSLAIGTRNTEAFF. The CDR3, as DNA: TGTGCCAGCAGCTTAGCCATCGGGACAAGGAACACTGAAGCTTTCTTT. The V gene is TRBV7-9, the J gene TRBJ1-1; maybe TRBD1 (6 bases). This CDR3 is 16 amino acids long. Germline V gene lookup returns CDR1 SEHNR and CDR2 FQNEAQ (reference sequence). The V and J ends lost 0 bases and 1 base respectively, with 12 bases between them.

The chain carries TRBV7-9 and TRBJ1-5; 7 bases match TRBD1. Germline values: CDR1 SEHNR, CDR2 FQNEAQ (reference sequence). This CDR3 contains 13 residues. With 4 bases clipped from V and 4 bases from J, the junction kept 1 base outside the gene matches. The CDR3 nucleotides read TGTGCCAGCAGCTCGGACAGGAATCAGCCCCAGCATTTT. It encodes CASSSDRNQPQHF.

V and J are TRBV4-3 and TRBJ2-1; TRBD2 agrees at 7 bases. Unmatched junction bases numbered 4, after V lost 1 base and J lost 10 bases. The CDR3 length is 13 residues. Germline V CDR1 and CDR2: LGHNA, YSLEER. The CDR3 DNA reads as TGCGCCAGCAGCCAAGGGACTAGACGAGAGCAGTTCTTC. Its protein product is CASSQGTRREQFF.

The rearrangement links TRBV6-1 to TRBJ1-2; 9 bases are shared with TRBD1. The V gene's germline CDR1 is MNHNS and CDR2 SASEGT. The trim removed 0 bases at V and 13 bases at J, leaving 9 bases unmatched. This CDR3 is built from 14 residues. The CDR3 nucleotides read TGTGCCAGCAGTGAAGCCCCGGGACAGGGTAGCTGCACCTTC. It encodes CASSEAPGQGSCTF.

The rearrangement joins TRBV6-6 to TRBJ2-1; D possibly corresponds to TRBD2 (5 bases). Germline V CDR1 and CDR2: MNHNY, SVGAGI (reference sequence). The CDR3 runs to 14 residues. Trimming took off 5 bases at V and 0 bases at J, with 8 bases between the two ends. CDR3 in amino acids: CASSQTSSYNEQFF. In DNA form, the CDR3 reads TGTGCCAGCAGTCAAACTAGCTCCTACAATGAGCAGTTCTTC.